The entry below gives a single T cell receptor beta chain sequence along with its context. The entry originates in a study of shared clonotypes between healthy human individuals. Germline CDR1 SGHTA, CDR2 FQGNSA. The CDR3 contains 14 residues. V lost 2 bases to trimming and J lost 2 bases, with 10 bases between them. Profiling relied on immunoSEQ multiplex PCR, and the TCRdb table lists in-frame clones only, not all of them. The sample holds some 2.1 million clones, roughly 95% seen once. CD45RO-negative cells were positively selected for CCR7, leaving out terminally differentiated effector memory CD45RA+ cells.

Sequencing was carried out using naive CD8+ T cells from PBMCs. This rearrangement joins TRBV7-2 to TRBJ2-7, with D possibly being TRBD2 (6 bases). The receptor comes from a man between 18 and 29 years old in good health. Some clones in this sample may be carry-over from other donors' samples. The CDR3 coding sequence is TGTGCCAGCAGCTTAAGTAGCGGACCCTACGAGCAGTACTTC. Encoded protein: CASSLSSGPYEQYF.